The present T cell receptor beta chain was sequenced within a study of multiple sclerosis patients with progressive multifocal leukoencephalopathy. The time point here: before natalizumab initiation. Before the first natalizumab infusion, T0 blood samples were taken. The CDR3 spans 14 residues. Deletions cut 2 bases from V and 4 bases from J, with 12 bases between. Germline loops: CDR1 SGHNT, CDR2 YYREEE (reference sequence). TCRdb keeps only in-frame clones here, not all; method: immunoSEQ multiplex PCR. The sample holds approximately 31,000 clones; 89% are singletons and the top ten take approximately 1.5%.

The material sequenced was PBMCs. The chain uses TRBV5-4 and TRBJ1-2; TRBD1 might be the D (5 bases). This clonotype was sampled from a human donor with multiple sclerosis. This chain's CDR3 is CASSFSGPTYGYTF. The CDR3 DNA is TGTGCCAGCAGCTTTTCAGGGCCTACCTATGGCTACACCTTC.